Here is one T cell receptor (beta chain) with its context. Antigen: not known. Trimming left V 0 bases short and J 2 bases short, with 10 bases between. The CDR3 consists of 15 residues. Germline CDR1 SGDLS, CDR2 YYNGEE. The repertoire was sequenced with immunoSEQ multiplex PCR; TCRdb's copy has only in-frame clones and lacks some. The data contain around 110,000 clones, 88% of them seen just once; the ten biggest clones take up about 1.8%. The data originate from a study of cytomegalovirus exposure and HLA in healthy donors. General study results and limits: It was reportedly the case that the classifier diagnosed cytomegalovirus status with high specificity and sensitivity. A later analysis found first-cohort TCR clusters tended to co-occur in the 90 to 150 validation repertoires. Through in vitro validation, three CMV-associated chains were shown to be specific for CMV antigens. There were 150 or so TCR beta chains listed as cytomegalovirus-associated.

J is TRBJ2-3 and V is TRBV9; the D gene is possibly TRBD2 (5 bases). The clonotype was recovered from a woman aged 18-30 years in good health and CMV-seropositive. Sequenced input: PBMCs. CDR3 in DNA: TGTGCCAGCAGCGTAGGGGTGAGGGCCACAGATACGCAGTATTTT. Its translation is CASSVGVRATDTQYF.